Here is one TCR beta chain with its context. The study counted Cohort 3 donors as recovered given two negative PCRs, clearance, or symptom resolution. These data originate in a study of blood T cell repertoires in COVID-19. The CDR3 extends over 15 amino acids. The germline gives CDR1 SGDLS, CDR2 YYNGEE. Trimming removed 0 bases at V and 1 base at J, with 9 bases between. Per the original data handling: Amplification from reference gene primers served as the basis for estimated nucleated cell counts. Using immunoSEQ multiplex PCR, the repertoire was profiled, and TCRdb retains in-frame clones only, with some absent. V, J and clone size were drawn from that table, and D and trimming were deduced from the DNA. Altogether approximately 230,000 clones are present, approximately 82% being singletons, with the ten largest covering about 15%.

The chain is built from TRBV9 and TRBJ2-3; the D is unclear. This TCR was recovered from a man in his forties who had recovered from COVID-19. The sequencing input was PBMCs or T cells enriched from blood (not recorded which). This CDR3 is CASSVAAVGTDTQYF. The CDR3 DNA is TGTGCCAGCAGCGTAGCTGCGGTTGGCACAGATACGCAGTATTTT.